A selection of T cell receptor beta chains follows, all from one sample in a study of shared clonotypes between healthy human individuals. Clones were read by immunoSEQ multiplex PCR, and TCRdb kept only the in-frame ones, dropping some. The sample lists 2 million to 2.5 million clones, 85% to 95% occurring once. Sample: naive CD4+ T cells from PBMCs. Receptors originate from a man younger than 30 in good health. Some clones in this sample may be carry-over from other donors' samples. CDR3s include the opening cysteine and the closing phenylalanine or tryptophan. Each record gives: clone size, J gene, D gene, V gene, CDR3 protein, CDR3 DNA. The D gene is left open where the match is weak. A clone size is listed for some rows: how often the clone was seen (once, few, many), or a class if it is expanded.

. TRBJ2-7 . TRBV5-1 CASSLATKDGAYEQYF TGCGCCAGCAGCTTGGCTACCAAGGACGGCGCCTACGAGCAGTACTTC
. TRBJ2-5 . TRBV5-8 CASSSSWGTQYF TGTGCCAGCAGCTCGTCGTGGGGGACCCAGTACTTC
once TRBJ2-7 . TRBV2 CASSERFGQSYEQYF TGTGCCAGCAGTGAAAGATTTGGGCAGTCCTACGAGCAGTACTTC
. TRBJ1-1 . TRBV18 CASSPTDARDTEAFF TGTGCCAGCTCACCCACGGACGCGAGGGACACTGAAGCTTTCTTT
. TRBJ2-1 TRBD1 TRBV28 CASSLPPGQGEFF TGTGCCAGCAGTTTACCTCCGGGACAGGGGGAGTTCTTC
. TRBJ2-4 . TRBV7-2 CASSDPRGSKNIQYF TGTGCCAGCAGCGACCCACGGGGAAGTAAAAACATTCAGTACTTC
. TRBJ2-3 TRBD1 TRBV7-3 CASSPRGDTQYF TGTGCCAGCAGCCCCAGGGGGGATACGCAGTATTTT
once TRBJ2-5 . TRBV2 CASSPNSGVQETQYF TGTGCCAGCAGCCCGAATTCGGGAGTTCAAGAGACCCAGTACTTC
. TRBJ1-4 . TRBV7-3 CASSRPGSEPEKLFF TGTGCCAGCAGCCGACCGGGGAGCGAGCCTGAAAAACTGTTTTTT
. TRBJ1-4 . TRBV5-1 CASSWTATNEKLFF TGCGCCAGCAGCTGGACAGCAACTAATGAAAAACTGTTTTTT
. TRBJ2-1 TRBD2 TRBV5-1 CASSLASGDYNEQFF TGCGCCAGCAGTCTGGCTAGCGGGGACTACAATGAGCAGTTCTTC
. TRBJ1-1 . TRBV6-6 CASSYSALQNTEAFF TGTGCCAGCAGTTACTCGGCCCTCCAGAACACTGAAGCTTTCTTT
. TRBJ1-4 TRBD1 TRBV14 CASSRGQGAREKLFF TGTGCCAGCAGCCGAGGACAGGGGGCGCGCGAAAAACTGTTTTTT
. TRBJ2-5 . TRBV30 CAWNQQGAETQYF TGTGCCTGGAATCAACAGGGCGCGGAGACCCAGTACTTC
. TRBJ2-5 . TRBV9 CASSVGGGPGETQYF TGTGCCAGCAGCGTAGGTGGGGGGCCGGGAGAGACCCAGTACTTC
. TRBJ1-1 . TRBV9 CASSVDVSVSGTEAFF TGTGCCAGCAGCGTAGACGTGTCCGTGTCGGGCACTGAAGCTTTCTTT
. TRBJ2-7 . TRBV7-2 CASTDGTLPYEQYF TGTGCCAGCACCGACGGGACTCTTCCCTACGAGCAGTACTTC
. TRBJ2-7 . TRBV6-1 CASSESSGGYYEQYF TGTGCCAGCAGTGAAAGTAGTGGGGGGTACTACGAGCAGTACTTC
. TRBJ2-5 . TRBV5-1 CASSQFQETQYF TGCGCCAGCAGCCAATTCCAAGAGACCCAGTACTTC
. TRBJ1-3 TRBD1 TRBV6-6 CASSYNDRVSGNTIYF TGTGCCAGCAGTTACAACGACAGGGTCTCTGGAAACACCATATATTTT
. TRBJ1-1 TRBD1 TRBV13 CASSTTGRTEAFF TGTGCCAGCAGCACGACAGGGCGGACTGAAGCTTTCTTT
. TRBJ2-7 . TRBV6-1 CASSDRGRSYEQYF TGTGCCAGCAGTGACAGGGGTAGGTCCTACGAGCAGTACTTC
. TRBJ2-1 TRBD1 TRBV9 CASSEAGTAAYNEQFF TGTGCCAGCAGCGAAGCCGGGACAGCTGCCTACAATGAGCAGTTCTTC
. TRBJ1-2 . TRBV7-2 CASSIGTLNYGYTF TGTGCCAGCAGTATCGGGACGTTGAACTATGGCTACACCTTC
. TRBJ1-4 TRBD1 TRBV30 CAGRRTGKATNEKLFF TGTGCCGGGAGAAGGACAGGGAAAGCAACTAATGAAAAACTGTTTTTT
. TRBJ2-7 . TRBV13 CASTNNPPYEQYF TGTGCCAGCACCAACAACCCACCCTACGAGCAGTACTTC
once TRBJ2-3 . TRBV5-6 CTSRPGGTDTQYF TGTACCAGCAGACCGGGGGGCACAGATACGCAGTATTTT
. TRBJ2-6 TRBD1 TRBV27 CASSNRGRANVLTF TGTGCCAGCAGTAACAGGGGTAGGGCCAACGTCCTGACTTTC
. TRBJ2-3 . TRBV4-3 CASSQDRGPDTQYF TGCGCCAGCAGCCAAGACAGGGGACCAGATACGCAGTATTTT
. TRBJ1-5 . TRBV28 CASSLRGEQHF TGTGCCAGCAGTTTGAGGGGGGAACAGCATTTT
. TRBJ2-7 . TRBV7-8 CASSLPRARGDNEQYF TGTGCCAGCAGCTTGCCACGGGCCCGCGGTGATAACGAGCAGTACTTC
once TRBJ1-4 . TRBV27 CASTGRPNEKLFF TGTGCCAGCACCGGTAGGCCTAATGAAAAACTGTTTTTT
. TRBJ2-7 TRBD2 TRBV7-7 CASSRRGGRSSYEQYF TGTGCCAGCAGCCGAAGGGGCGGGAGGAGCTCCTACGAGCAGTACTTC
. TRBJ2-7 TRBD2 TRBV28 CASSLFPGGSSYEQYF TGTGCCAGCAGTTTATTCCCGGGCGGGAGCTCCTACGAGCAGTACTTC
. TRBJ2-2 . TRBV7-2 CASILGGVNTGELFF TGTGCCAGCATCCTAGGCGGGGTGAACACCGGGGAGCTGTTTTTT
. TRBJ2-3 . TRBV6-6 CASSSRPGPTDTQYF TGTGCCAGCAGTTCAAGGCCCGGGCCCACAGATACGCAGTATTTT
. TRBJ1-5 . TRBV6-5 CASSLTGIRNQPQHF TGTGCCAGCAGCCTAACCGGGATCCGCAATCAGCCCCAGCATTTT
. TRBJ1-3 . TRBV18 CASSLSGTTSGNTIYF TGTGCCAGCTCACTGTCCGGGACAACCTCTGGAAACACCATATATTTT
. TRBJ2-1 . TRBV5-6 CASSLSPSGSWNNEQFF TGTGCCAGCAGCTTGTCACCATCCGGGAGCTGGAACAATGAGCAGTTCTTC
. TRBJ2-1 . TRBV11-2 CASSLALDEQFF TGTGCCAGCAGCTTAGCTTTAGATGAGCAGTTCTTC